The entry below gives a single TCR beta chain sequence along with its context. The record originates from a study of PD-L1 blockade in urothelial cancer. Whole-study context: Blood analysis took place 3 weeks (second dose) and 6 weeks after treatment start.

Germline-derived CDR1 and CDR2 are MRHNA and SNTAGT. The V gene end was trimmed by 4 bases and the J gene end by 9 bases; junction bases not matched to a gene: 8. The CDR3 sequence is 15 residues long. Time point described: peripheral blood 6 weeks after treatment start. Each patient supplied 1 to 8 pretreatment and on-treatment samples. The protocol was immunoSEQ multiplex PCR, while the TCRdb copy is restricted to in-frame clones and leaves out a portion. The sample includes tens of thousands of clones, about 90% seen only once; the top ten take approximately 11%. The sequence derives from a woman between 55 and 75 years old with urothelial cancer. V is TRBV6-4 and J is TRBJ1-6; 8 bases agree with TRBD1. Sequenced here: PBMCs, sampled around atezolizumab (anti-PD-L1) treatment. CDR3 protein: CASSVRGLGASPLHF. The CDR3, as DNA: TGTGCCAGCAGTGTCAGGGGGCTGGGGGCTTCACCCCTCCACTTT.